The 20 T cell receptor beta chains below come from one sample, sequenced in a study of blood T cell repertoires in COVID-19. This table comes from immunoSEQ multiplex PCR, and its TCRdb copy is limited to in-frame clones, with some not included. The sample comprises 150,000 to 200,000 clones, more than 75% of which are singletons, and approximately 2.5% rests with the top ten. Sequencing used peripheral blood. These receptors came from a man aged 40-50 years with active or convalescent COVID-19.

The rearrangement uses TRBV5-1 and TRBJ2-2, with 8 bases that match TRBD1. The CDR3 has 15 residues. Trimming at V came to 1 base and at J to 4 bases, leaving 3 bases not matched to a gene. The germline CDR1 and CDR2 sequences are SGHRS and YFSETQ. In DNA, the CDR3 is TGCGCCAGCAGCTTGACCGGACAGGGCACCGGGGAGCTGTTTTTT. Its protein product is CASSLTGQGTGELFF. Together with reference TRBV5-1 and TRBJ2-2, the CDR3 gives the full variable domain: KAGVTQTPRYLIKTRGQQVTLSCSPISGHRSVSWYQQTPGQGLQFLFEYFSETQRNKGNFPGRFSGRQFSNSRSEMNVSTLELGDSALYLCASSLTGQGTGELFFGEGSRLTVL.

This clone was recorded only once. This chain joins TRBV9 and TRBJ2-2; 7 bases map to TRBD1. The CDR3 runs 16 residues. With V trimmed by 4 bases and J by 0 bases, 6 bases remained unmatched. CDR1 is SGDLS, CDR2 YYNGEE, per germline. In DNA, the CDR3 is TGTGCCAGCAGCCCGGGACAGTCCGCGAACACCGGGGAGCTGTTTTTT. This sequence encodes CASSPGQSANTGELFF.

The genes are TRBV12-3 or TRBV12-4 and TRBJ1-2, with TRBD1 matching 8 bases. V trimming: 6 bases; J trimming: 7 bases; junction bases outside the gene matches: 4. The CDR3 has 12 amino acids. DNA for the CDR3: TGTGCCAGCAGGCCAACAGGGGGTGGCTACACCTTC. Encoded protein: CASRPTGGGYTF.

The chain has TRBV4-2 and TRBJ2-2; D unresolved. The V and J ends lost 0 bases and 6 bases respectively, with 8 bases between them. The CDR3 has 14 residues. The germline V gene has CDR1 LGHNA and CDR2 YNFKEQ. The DNA for the CDR3 is TGTGCCAGCAGCCAAGAGATCGAGTCCGGGGAGCTGTTTTTT. Protein product: CASSQEIESGELFF.

For this clone: Relative to the germline gene, one junction end is altered; a read error may explain this. CDR3 sequence: CASSHPCRTAVNEKLFF. CDR3 DNA: TGTGCTAGCAGCCACCCCTGCCGGACAGCAGTTAATGAAAAACTGTTTTTT. The chain carries TRBV7-7 and TRBJ1-4; D is perhaps TRBD1 (6 bases). The germline V gene encodes CDR1 SSHAT and CDR2 FNYEAQ (reference sequence). The CDR3 loop spans 17 amino acids.

This chain joins TRBV15 and TRBJ2-1; 10 bases map to TRBD1. This CDR3 comprises 18 residues. The V and J ends lost 0 bases and 8 bases, in that order; junction bases with no gene match: 13. Germline lookup yields CDR1 LNHNV and CDR2 YYDKDF (reference sequence). CDR3 coding DNA: TGTGCCACCAGCAGAGACCTAGTGGGGACAGGGGAACGTTATGAGCAGTTCTTC. Residues: CATSRDLVGTGERYEQFF.

The V call is TRBV7-9, the J call TRBJ2-7; no clear D. V lost 7 bases and J lost 2, with 9 bases in between. The germline gives CDR1 SEHNR, CDR2 FQNEAQ (reference sequence). This CDR3 is 12 amino acids long. This CDR3 is CASTRATYEQYF. CDR3 DNA sequence: TGTGCCAGCACTAGAGCTACCTACGAGCAGTACTTC.

The rearrangement links TRBV29-1 to TRBJ1-1; TRBD1 might be the D (6 bases). The germline V gene encodes CDR1 SQVTM and CDR2 ANQGSEA. The CDR3 sequence is 11 residues long. V lost 7 bases to trimming and J lost 6 bases, with 12 bases between them. In DNA, the CDR3 is TGCAGCGGTCACAGGGCTGCTGAAGCTTTCTTT. Translated, it gives CSGHRAAEAFF.

CDR3 region: CASSSWAGSPLHF. The CDR3 nucleotides read TGTGCCAGCAGCTCGTGGGCTGGGTCACCCCTCCACTTT. This chain links TRBV12-3 or TRBV12-4 with TRBJ1-6; no clear D gene. The CDR3 has 13 residues. Trimming pared 6 bases from V and 10 bases from J, leaving 13 bases between.

This clone appeared once. The chain uses TRBV19 and TRBJ1-3; tentatively, D is TRBD1 (5 bases). The CDR3 has 12 residues. Deletions cut 8 bases from V and 1 base from J, with 6 bases between. The germline gives CDR1 LNHDA, CDR2 SQIVND (reference sequence). The DNA for the CDR3 is TGTGCCAGTGGGGGGTCTGGAAACACCATATATTTT. Encoded protein: CASGGSGNTIYF.

The DNA for the CDR3 is TGCGCCAGCAGTGACAATTTTAACACTGAAGCTTTCTTT. The encoded protein is CASSDNFNTEAFF. The chain uses TRBV4-1 and TRBJ1-1; D is undetermined. CDR1 is MGHRA, CDR2 YSYEKL, per germline. V gave up 6 bases and J gave up 2 bases, with 10 bases separating them. The length of the CDR3 is 13 residues.

The chain carries TRBV9 and TRBJ2-1; 7 nucleotides line up with TRBD2. With V trimmed by 4 bases and J by 4 bases, 14 bases remained unmatched. Germline CDR1 is SGDLS and CDR2 is YYNGEE. The CDR3 sequence is 17 residues long. The CDR3 DNA is TGTGCCAGCAGCTTACAGACCACGGGACTACAGTACAATGAGCAGTTCTTC. Its protein product is CASSLQTTGLQYNEQFF.

The chain carries TRBV14 and TRBJ1-2, with D tentatively TRBD1 (6 bases). Trimming took 0 bases from V and 1 from J, leaving 21 bases between them. The CDR3 extends over 19 amino acids. Per germline, CDR1 SGHDN and CDR2 FVKESK. This CDR3 is CASSQDQGDTGILNYGYTF. As DNA, the CDR3 is TGTGCCAGCAGCCAAGATCAAGGGGACACGGGGATTCTTAACTATGGCTACACCTTC.

This rearrangement joins TRBV24-1 to TRBJ2-2; the match to TRBD1 covers 7 bases. The V and J ends lost 3 bases and 6 bases, in that order; junction bases with no gene match: 12. The CDR3 runs 17 residues. Germline V gives CDR1 KGHDR, CDR2 SFDVKD. The CDR3 DNA follows: TGTGCCACCAGTGATGCACATGCGACAGGGTTGGCCGGGGAGCTGTTTTTT. Translation gives CATSDAHATGLAGELFF.

The CDR3 reads CASSSFIYEQYF. CDR3 in DNA: TGTGCCAGCAGTTCCTTTATCTACGAGCAGTACTTC. The rearrangement links TRBV28 to TRBJ2-7; D ambiguous. This CDR3 has 12 amino acids. Trimming shortened V by 4 bases and J by 3 bases, and 7 bases separated the two germline ends. Germline V CDR1 and CDR2: MDHEN, SYDVKM.

The chain employs TRBV2 and TRBJ1-2, with TRBD1 as a possible D gene (5 bases). Germline V lookup: CDR1 SNHLY, CDR2 FYNNEI. The V gene lost 3 bases and the J gene lost 6 bases, with 20 bases spanning the gap. The CDR3 is 16 residues long. As DNA, the CDR3 is TGTGCCAGCAGTGAGACCGAGCAGGGTGATCGGCATGGCTACACCTTC. Translation gives CASSETEQGDRHGYTF.

The CDR3 reads CASSLGGQGNGELFF. CDR3 DNA: TGTGCCAGCAGTTTAGGGGGACAGGGAAACGGGGAGCTGTTTTTT. The rearrangement links TRBV28 to TRBJ2-2; 9 nucleotides match TRBD1. Trimming cost V 2 bases and J 7 bases; bases outside gene matches: 5. CDR3 size: 15 residues. Germline-derived CDR1 and CDR2 are MDHEN and SYDVKM.

V and J are TRBV3-1 (or the pseudogene TRBV3-2) and TRBJ1-6; possible D gene TRBD1, 6 bases. Trimming shortened V by 5 bases and J by 4 bases, and 12 bases separated the two germline ends. The V gene's germline CDR1 is LGHDT and CDR2 YNNKEL (reference sequence). CDR3 length: 15 residues. This chain's CDR3 is CASSSRDTYNSPLHF. As DNA, the CDR3 is TGTGCCAGCAGCAGCAGGGACACTTATAATTCACCCCTCCACTTT.

Only a few counts were recorded for this clone. V and J are TRBV7-2 and TRBJ1-5; no firm D call. Trimming shortened V by 0 bases and J by 5 bases, and 8 bases separated the two germline ends. CDR3 length: 14 amino acids. The germline V gene has CDR1 SGHTA and CDR2 FQGNSA. The CDR3 sequence: CASSLAADYQPQHF. The CDR3 DNA is TGTGCCAGCAGCTTAGCGGCAGACTATCAGCCCCAGCATTTT.

CDR3 bases: TGCAGTGCTAGTGATCCCGGGACAGTCGCCTCTGGGGCCAACGTCCTGACTTTC. This codes for CSASDPGTVASGANVLTF. The V gene is TRBV20-1, the J gene TRBJ2-6; 7 positions agree with TRBD1. This CDR3 is 18 amino acids long. V was clipped by 3 bases and J by 0 bases; unmatched bases: 11. Looked up from germline, CDR1 is DFQATT and CDR2 is SNEGSKA (reference sequence).